The rows below give T cell receptor beta chains drawn from one sample of a study of cytotoxic CD8 clonotypes in ibrutinib-treated CLL. Sequencing used immunoSEQ multiplex PCR; TCRdb keeps in-frame clones, though not all of them. The sample records tens of thousands of clones, about 54% being singletons. The sequenced sample was PBMCs, obtained at disease progression, from a patient treated with ibrutinib. These receptors all come from a human donor with chronic lymphocytic leukemia. Both conserved end residues are part of each CDR3. The D gene is left open where the match is weak. Rows give clone size only sometimes, using once, few, many, or a class for an expanded clone.

D gene: TRBD1
V gene: TRBV7-2
J gene: TRBJ1-2
clone size: NA
CDR3 DNA: TGTGCCAGCAGCGCTACAGGGGGACTCGGTGGCTACACCTTC
CDR3 protein: CASSATGGLGGYTF

D gene: TRBD1
V gene: TRBV5-5
J gene: TRBJ1-2
clone size: NA
CDR3 DNA: TGTGCCAGCAGCTTGGGTCCCCGGGACAGGGAGTATGGCTACACCTTC
CDR3 protein: CASSLGPRDREYGYTF

D gene: TRBD1
V gene: TRBV6-5
J gene: TRBJ1-5
clone size: NA
CDR3 DNA: TGTGCCAGCAGTCACAGGGGGCTAAATCAGCCCCAGCATTTT
CDR3 protein: CASSHRGLNQPQHF

D gene: TRBD2
V gene: TRBV7-3
J gene: TRBJ2-1
clone size: NA
CDR3 DNA: TGTGCCAGCAGCTTAAAACCCCAGCGGCTAGCGGGAGCGACCGTGAAGTATGAGCAGTTCTTC
CDR3 protein: CASSLKPQRLAGATVKYEQFF

D gene: NA
V gene: TRBV19
J gene: TRBJ1-5
clone size: few
CDR3 DNA: TGTGCCAGTAGTATACAGCCCCAGCATTTT
CDR3 protein: CASSIQPQHF

D gene: NA
V gene: TRBV7-2
J gene: TRBJ2-1
clone size: NA
CDR3 DNA: TGTGCCAGCAGCTTGACCGCTCTGTTCTTC
CDR3 protein: CASSLTALFF

D gene: TRBD1
V gene: TRBV7-7
J gene: TRBJ1-5
clone size: NA
CDR3 DNA: TGTGCTAGCAGCGCAGACAGGGCTCAGCCCCAGCATTTT
CDR3 protein: CASSADRAQPQHF

D gene: NA
V gene: TRBV5-1
J gene: TRBJ1-1
clone size: NA
CDR3 DNA: TGCGCCAGCAGCTGGGACGGCGAGAACACTGAAGCTTTCTTT
CDR3 protein: CASSWDGENTEAFF

D gene: NA
V gene: TRBV28
J gene: TRBJ1-5
clone size: few
CDR3 DNA: TGTGCCAGCAGTTGGACTTTTGGGGGTCAGCCCCAGCATTTT
CDR3 protein: CASSWTFGGQPQHF

D gene: NA
V gene: TRBV2
J gene: TRBJ2-7
clone size: many
CDR3 DNA: TGTGCCAGCAGTGACCTAGCGACTTCCTACGAGCAGTACTTC
CDR3 protein: CASSDLATSYEQYF

D gene: TRBD2
V gene: TRBV6-5
J gene: TRBJ2-1
clone size: NA
CDR3 DNA: TGTGCCAGCAGGTCTAGCGGGAGGAATGAGCAGTTCTTC
CDR3 protein: CASRSSGRNEQFF

D gene: TRBD1
V gene: TRBV25-1
J gene: TRBJ1-3
clone size: NA
CDR3 DNA: TGTGCCAGCAGTGAATTAGGAGGGGGCGAAGGAAACACCATATATTTT
CDR3 protein: CASSELGGGEGNTIYF

D gene: TRBD1
V gene: TRBV6-1
J gene: TRBJ1-3
clone size: NA
CDR3 DNA: TGTGCCAGCAGTGCCCAGGGGGGAGGAAACACCATATATTTT
CDR3 protein: CASSAQGGGNTIYF

D gene: TRBD1
V gene: TRBV2
J gene: TRBJ2-7
clone size: NA
CDR3 DNA: TGTGCCAGCGGGCGGGCGGGACAGGGTGGGTACGAGCAGTACTTC
CDR3 protein: CASGRAGQGGYEQYF

D gene: NA
V gene: TRBV21-1
J gene: TRBJ1-5
clone size: few
CDR3 DNA: TGTGCCAGCAGCAAAAAAGGTAAAGGGTTTGAGTACGGCAATCAGCCCCAGCATTTT
CDR3 protein: CASSKKGKGFEYGNQPQHF

D gene: TRBD1
V gene: TRBV28
J gene: TRBJ1-1
clone size: NA
CDR3 DNA: TGTGCCAGCAGGAGGTTCCAGGGGGCAAGAAACACTGAAGCTTTCTTT
CDR3 protein: CASRRFQGARNTEAFF

D gene: TRBD1
V gene: TRBV19
J gene: TRBJ1-2
clone size: few
CDR3 DNA: TGTGCCAGTAGTATGCAAGCAGGGGGATACTATGGCTACACCTTC
CDR3 protein: CASSMQAGGYYGYTF

D gene: TRBD1
V gene: TRBV16
J gene: TRBJ2-7
clone size: few
CDR3 DNA: TGTGCCAGCAGCCAACCTCCGGGACAGGGAAGAGGATACGAGCAGTACTTC
CDR3 protein: CASSQPPGQGRGYEQYF

D gene: NA
V gene: TRBV7-6
J gene: TRBJ2-1
clone size: few
CDR3 DNA: TGTGCCAGCAGCCGATCGGGACAACTCTACAATGAGCAGTTCTTC
CDR3 protein: CASSRSGQLYNEQFF

D gene: NA
V gene: TRBV19
J gene: TRBJ1-5
clone size: few
CDR3 DNA: TGTGCCAGTAGTGACAGTCAGCCCCAGCATTTT
CDR3 protein: CASSDSQPQHF

D gene: NA
V gene: TRBV7-2
J gene: TRBJ2-3
clone size: few
CDR3 DNA: TGTGCCAGCAGCTTAGACCTACATAGCACAGATACGCAGTATTTT
CDR3 protein: CASSLDLHSTDTQYF

D gene: NA
V gene: TRBV23-1
J gene: TRBJ2-7
clone size: NA
CDR3 DNA: TGCGCCAGCAGTCTCCCCGTGTCAGGGTGCGAAACCTACGAGCAGTACTTC
CDR3 protein: CASSLPVSGCETYEQYF

D gene: NA
V gene: TRBV7-9
J gene: TRBJ2-1
clone size: NA
CDR3 DNA: TGCGCCAGCAGCCAAGCGGACTTCTCCGGCAATGAGCAGTTCTTC
CDR3 protein: CASSQADFSGNEQFF

D gene: NA
V gene: TRBV4-1
J gene: TRBJ1-1
clone size: few
CDR3 DNA: TGCGCCAGCAGCCAAGGACAGGTTATGAACACTGAAGCTTTCTTT
CDR3 protein: CASSQGQVMNTEAFF

D gene: NA
V gene: TRBV4-2
J gene: TRBJ1-2
clone size: once
CDR3 DNA: TGTGCCAGCAACAGACAGGACCAGGATAACTATGGCTACACCTTC
CDR3 protein: CASNRQDQDNYGYTF

D gene: NA
V gene: TRBV7-2
J gene: TRBJ2-5
clone size: few
CDR3 DNA: TGTGCCAGCAGCTCATACGTGAATCAAGAGACCCAGTACTTC
CDR3 protein: CASSSYVNQETQYF